Each of the 22 T cell receptor beta chains below was sequenced from the same sample in a study of a mutant IDH1 vaccine in newly diagnosed glioma. Using immunoSEQ multiplex PCR, the repertoire was profiled, and TCRdb retains in-frame clones only, with some absent. Among some 42,000 clones listed, roughly 84% were seen once. As to time point: week 35, safety follow-up. Every vaccine dose comprised 300 ug of mutant IDH1 20-mer peptide plus topical imiquimod. These receptors are not linked to any known antigen. The specimen was PBMCs, collected from a glioma patient whose treatment included an IDH1 peptide vaccine. The source is a woman between 45 and 65 years old with glioma.

The chain carries TRBV5-1 and TRBJ2-5; D unresolved. The CDR3 contains 16 residues. Trimming pared 0 bases from V and 1 base from J, leaving 13 bases between. Germline loops: CDR1 SGHRS, CDR2 YFSETQ. The CDR3 region is CASSLVSSPSQETQYF. The CDR3 bases are TGCGCCAGCAGCTTGGTTAGCAGCCCAAGCCAAGAGACCCAGTACTTC.

The chain is built from TRBV29-1 and TRBJ1-1, with 10 bases aligning to TRBD1. Germline V gene data show CDR1 as SQVTM and CDR2 as ANQGSEA. Losses at the gene ends were 7 bases for V and 7 bases for J; bases not matched to a gene: 9. The CDR3 runs 13 residues. The CDR3 sequence: CSGSGQGVYEAFF. CDR3 in DNA: TGCAGCGGATCAGGACAGGGGGTTTATGAAGCTTTCTTT.

The gene calls are TRBV15 and TRBJ2-3; D is uncertain. The CDR3 spans 14 residues. The V end lost 1 base, the J end lost 3 bases, and 8 bases lay between the germline ends. Germline CDR1 LNHNV, CDR2 YYDKDF (reference sequence). The DNA of the CDR3 is TGTGCCACCAGCAGAGCCTCCTTAACAGATACGCAGTATTTT. Amino acid sequence: CATSRASLTDTQYF.

The CDR3 DNA sequence: TGCGCCAGCAGCCAACCTTTGACAGAATACCTAGGAAACACCATATATTTT. It specifies CASSQPLTEYLGNTIYF. The V gene is TRBV4-1, the J gene TRBJ1-3; possible D gene TRBD1, 5 bases. With 2 bases removed from V and 4 bases from J, the gap between germline ends came to 18 bases. This CDR3 is built from 17 residues. Germline loops: CDR1 MGHRA, CDR2 YSYEKL.

This sequence joins TRBV14 and TRBJ2-6, with a tentative D call TRBD1 (5 bases). This CDR3 is 18 amino acids long. Looked up from germline, CDR1 is SGHDN and CDR2 is FVKESK. Trimming cost V 0 bases and J 1 base, with 13 bases left between them. The CDR3 nucleotides are TGTGCCAGCAGCCAAGACAGGGTGGTAGTTTCTGGGGCCAACGTCCTGACTTTC. Protein product: CASSQDRVVVSGANVLTF. Variable domain in full (rest from reference TRBV14 and TRBJ2-6): EAGVTQFPSHSVIEKGQTVTLRCDPISGHDNLYWYRRVMGKEIKFLLHFVKESKQDESGMPNNRFLAERTGGTYSTLKVQPAELEDSGVYFCASSQDRVVVSGANVLTFGAGSRLTVL.

V and J are TRBV7-2 and TRBJ2-7; D is undetermined. Between the trimmed V and J ends, which lost 1 base and 2 bases, there was a span of 9 bases. CDR3 size: 14 residues. Germline V CDR1 and CDR2: SGHTA, FQGNSA. The CDR3, as DNA: TGTGCCAGCAGCTTAGACCCTGAGCCCTACGAGCAGTACTTC. This gives the protein CASSLDPEPYEQYF. The entire variable domain, with the rest obtained from reference TRBV7-2 and TRBJ2-7, is as follows: GAGVSQSPSNKVTEKGKDVELRCDPISGHTALYWYRQSLGQGLEFLIYFQGNSAPDKSGLPSDRFSAERTGGSVSTLTIQRTQQEDSAVYLCASSLDPEPYEQYFGPGTRLTVT.

The chain links TRBV11-2 to TRBJ2-1; 9 bases map to TRBD2. This CDR3 has 19 residues. The V and J ends lost 0 bases and 8 bases, in that order; junction bases with no gene match: 17. The germline V gene encodes CDR1 SGHAT and CDR2 FQNNGV. This CDR3 reads CASSLERQGGGAIQDEQFF. As DNA, the CDR3 is TGTGCCAGCAGCTTAGAAAGGCAAGGCGGGGGGGCCATACAGGATGAGCAGTTCTTC.

This chain uses TRBV21-1 with TRBJ2-5; the table's D gene call, TRBD1, was not cross checked with the DNA. TRBV21-1 constitutes a pseudogene. The CDR3 loop spans 12 amino acids. Written as DNA, the CDR3 is TGTGCCAGCAAGCAGGGCCCAGAGACCCAGTACTTC. This sequence encodes CASKQGPETQYF.

This rearrangement joins TRBV19 to TRBJ1-4, with D possibly matching TRBD1 (5 bases). The CDR3 contains 14 residues. Trimming removed 7 bases from V and 0 bases from J, with 9 bases in between. CDR1 and CDR2 (germline): LNHDA, SQIVND (reference sequence). The CDR3: CASTDRSTNEKLFF. CDR3 DNA sequence: TGTGCCAGTACCGACAGATCAACTAATGAAAAACTGTTTTTT.

The gene calls are TRBV29-1 and TRBJ2-5; TRBD1 matches at 10 bases. Germline V gives CDR1 SQVTM, CDR2 ANQGSEA. CDR3 length: 16 amino acids. V was clipped by 0 bases and J by 5 bases; unmatched bases: 9. The CDR3 loop reads CSVEEGTGVRLETQYF. DNA of the CDR3: TGCAGCGTTGAAGAAGGGACAGGGGTTAGATTGGAGACCCAGTACTTC. The full variable domain, completed using reference TRBV29-1 and TRBJ2-5, is SAVISQKPSRDICQRGTSLTIQCQVDSQVTMMFWYRQQPGQSLTLIATANQGSEATYESGFVIDKFPISRPNLTFSTLTVSNMSPEDSSIYLCSVEEGTGVRLETQYFGPGTRLLVL.

V gene TRBV9 combines with J gene TRBJ2-3; unclear D gene. The germline V and J ends were trimmed by 0 bases and 3 bases, with 8 bases remaining between them. This CDR3 comprises 14 residues. The germline gives CDR1 SGDLS, CDR2 YYNGEE. In DNA form, the CDR3 reads TGTGCCAGCAGCGTAGAACGGATGACAGATACGCAGTATTTT. Translated, it gives CASSVERMTDTQYF. Filled out from reference TRBV9 and TRBJ2-3, the complete variable domain reads DSGVTQTPKHLITATGQRVTLRCSPRSGDLSVYWYQQSLDQGLQFLIQYYNGEERAKGNILERFSAQQFPDLHSELNLSSLELGDSALYFCASSVERMTDTQYFGPGTRLTVL.

The V gene is TRBV5-1, the J gene TRBJ1-1, with a weak D call TRBD1 (6 bases). The germline CDR1 and CDR2 sequences are SGHRS and YFSETQ. The CDR3 length is 15 residues. Trimming pared 3 bases from V and 6 bases from J, leaving 18 bases between. This CDR3 is CASSSITGFDAEAFF. CDR3 bases: TGCGCCAGCAGCTCGATAACAGGGTTTGACGCTGAAGCTTTCTTT.

The chain recombines TRBV5-5 with TRBJ2-7; D is ambiguous. V gave up 1 base and J gave up 2 bases, with 10 bases separating them. The CDR3 consists of 14 residues. Germline V gives CDR1 SGHKS, CDR2 YYEKEE (reference sequence). CDR3 sequence reads: CASSLRSGPYEQYF. DNA for the CDR3: TGTGCCAGCAGCTTGAGATCAGGCCCCTACGAGCAGTACTTC.

This rearrangement joins TRBV5-1 to TRBJ2-5; TRBD2 matches 9 bases. The CDR3 has 15 residues. J gave up 1 base and V 2 bases, and 3 bases lay outside the gene matches. Per germline, CDR1 SGHRS and CDR2 YFSETQ. The CDR3: CASSFGGGAQETQYF. CDR3 in DNA: TGCGCCAGCAGCTTTGGCGGGGGGGCCCAAGAGACCCAGTACTTC.

This sequence joins TRBV6-6 and TRBJ1-4; TRBD1 is a possible D gene (6 bases). The CDR3 covers 12 residues. The V and J ends lost 6 bases and 8 bases respectively, with 10 bases between them. Looked up from germline, CDR1 is MNHNY and CDR2 is SVGAGI (reference sequence). The CDR3, as DNA: TGTGCCAGCAGCTGGGACATAGAAAAACTGTTTTTT. Protein product: CASSWDIEKLFF.

The gene calls are TRBV7-2 and TRBJ2-1, with 7 bases lining up with TRBD2. The junction had 7 bases not matched to a gene; V was cut back by 3 bases and J by 5 bases. In germline, CDR1 is SGHTA, CDR2 FQGNSA. This CDR3 contains 15 residues. CDR3 bases: TGTGCCAGCAGCTTCGTCGGGGGGTTCAACAATGAGCAGTTCTTC. This gives the protein CASSFVGGFNNEQFF.

The chain uses TRBV6-6 and TRBJ2-2, with D uncertain. Trimming removed 5 bases at V and 2 bases at J, with 0 bases between. Germline CDR1 MNHNY, CDR2 SVGAGI (reference sequence). CDR3 length equals 11 residues. In DNA form, the CDR3 reads TGTGCCAGCAGTAACACCGGGGAGCTGTTTTTT. Its protein is CASSNTGELFF.

This chain links TRBV28 with TRBJ2-7, with D hard to call. Trimming took 6 bases from V and 4 from J, leaving 7 bases between them. Germline CDR1 reads MDHEN; CDR2 reads SYDVKM. The CDR3 is made up of 11 amino acids. The CDR3 sequence is CASRSRYEQYF. CDR3 in DNA: TGTGCCAGCAGATCCAGGTACGAGCAGTACTTC. The full variable domain, rest sourced from reference TRBV28 and TRBJ2-7, is DVKVTQSSRYLVKRTGEKVFLECVQDMDHENMFWYRQDPGLGLRLIYFSYDVKMKEKGDIPEGYSVSREKKERFSLILESASTNQTSMYLCASRSRYEQYFGPGTRLTVT.

This chain joins TRBV13 and TRBJ2-7; D remains unclear. This CDR3 is 13 amino acids long. V lost 1 base and J 6 bases, leaving 10 bases between the germline ends. Germline values: CDR1 PRHDT, CDR2 FYEKMQ (reference sequence). The CDR3 here is CASSLARSREQYF. The CDR3 bases are TGTGCCAGCAGCTTAGCTAGGTCCCGCGAGCAGTACTTC.

V usage is TRBV4-3 and J usage is TRBJ2-2; D unclear. Germline assignment: CDR1 LGHNA and CDR2 YSLEER. Trimming cost V 5 bases and J 5 bases, with 15 bases left between them. The CDR3 sequence is 15 residues long. CDR3 in amino acids: CASSYTQAWTGELFF. The CDR3, as DNA: TGCGCCAGCAGCTACACCCAGGCGTGGACCGGGGAGCTGTTTTTT.

The gene calls are TRBV4-1 and TRBJ2-7; tentative D call: TRBD2 (5 bases). Germline V CDR1 and CDR2: MGHRA, YSYEKL. V was pared by 1 base and J by 0 bases, with 13 bases between. This CDR3 contains 16 residues. The CDR3 loop is CASSQVALANSYEQYF. CDR3 nucleotides: TGCGCCAGCAGCCAAGTGGCCCTAGCCAACTCCTACGAGCAGTACTTC.

The table lists this clone with a few counts. J is TRBJ2-7 and V is TRBV29-1, with 10 bases identical to TRBD1. The CDR3 spans 11 residues. CDR1 and CDR2 from the germline V gene are SQVTM and ANQGSEA. The J segment lost 7 bases and the V segment lost 6 bases, leaving 3 bases of the junction unmatched. For the CDR3, the DNA is TGCAGCGTGACAGGGGGCTGGGAGCAGTACTTC. Its protein is CSVTGGWEQYF.